A selection of T cell receptor beta chains follows, all from one sample in a study of cytomegalovirus exposure and HLA in healthy donors. This table comes from immunoSEQ multiplex PCR, and its TCRdb copy is limited to in-frame clones, with some not included. The sample lists about 140,000 clones; approximately 80% were seen once. The sequenced material came from PBMCs. All receptors derive from a woman aged 45-60 years in good health and CMV-seronegative. CDR3s include the opening cysteine and the closing phenylalanine or tryptophan. The D gene is left open where the match is weak. Expanded clones get a size class; other rows say once, few or many, or leave the size out.

j_gene: TRBJ2-1
v_gene: TRBV6-1
abundance: NA
len: 14
d_gene: TRBD1
CDR3aa: CASSRDRAYNEQFF
CDR3nt: TGTGCCAGCTCGAGGGACAGGGCCTACAATGAGCAGTTCTTC

j_gene: TRBJ1-5
v_gene: TRBV9
abundance: few
len: 13
d_gene: NA
CDR3aa: CASSSGFNQPQHF
CDR3nt: TGTGCCAGCAGCTCAGGGTTCAATCAGCCCCAGCATTTT

j_gene: TRBJ1-3
v_gene: TRBV28
abundance: NA
len: 14
d_gene: NA
CDR3aa: CASTQHYSGNTIYF
CDR3nt: TGTGCCAGCACCCAACATTACTCTGGAAACACCATATATTTT

j_gene: TRBJ2-1
v_gene: TRBV10-3
abundance: NA
len: 16
d_gene: NA
CDR3aa: CAISESLVSSYNEQFF
CDR3nt: TGTGCCATCAGTGAGTCACTGGTGAGCTCCTACAATGAGCAGTTCTTC

j_gene: TRBJ1-2
v_gene: TRBV7-2
abundance: NA
len: 14
d_gene: TRBD1
CDR3aa: CASSLEGQGSGYTF
CDR3nt: TGTGCCAGCAGCTTAGAGGGACAGGGGTCTGGCTACACCTTC

j_gene: TRBJ2-7
v_gene: TRBV6-5
abundance: NA
len: 14
d_gene: TRBD1
CDR3aa: CASRRQGISYEQYF
CDR3nt: TGTGCCAGCAGAAGACAGGGAATCTCCTACGAGCAGTACTTC

j_gene: TRBJ2-5
v_gene: TRBV9
abundance: once
len: 18
d_gene: TRBD2
CDR3aa: CASSPGLAGGLFQETQYF
CDR3nt: TGTGCCAGCAGCCCGGGACTAGCGGGGGGACTTTTCCAAGAGACCCAGTACTTC

j_gene: TRBJ2-3
v_gene: TRBV18
abundance: few
len: 14
d_gene: TRBD2
CDR3aa: CASSPPSGGPTQYF
CDR3nt: TGTGCCAGCTCACCACCTAGCGGGGGGCCAACGCAGTATTTT

j_gene: TRBJ2-7
v_gene: TRBV28
abundance: NA
len: 12
d_gene: NA
CDR3aa: CASRQTGYEQYF
CDR3nt: TGTGCCAGCAGACAGACAGGCTACGAGCAGTACTTC

j_gene: TRBJ2-3
v_gene: TRBV6-1
abundance: NA
len: 15
d_gene: NA
CDR3aa: CASSQTGLGSDTQYF
CDR3nt: TGTGCCAGCAGTCAAACAGGGCTAGGTTCAGATACGCAGTATTTT

j_gene: TRBJ2-7
v_gene: TRBV6-5
abundance: NA
len: 16
d_gene: NA
CDR3aa: CASSYGRTRGGYEQYF
CDR3nt: TGTGCCAGCAGTTATGGCAGAACTAGAGGTGGCTACGAGCAGTACTTC

j_gene: TRBJ2-2
v_gene: TRBV4-2
abundance: NA
len: 16
d_gene: NA
CDR3aa: CASSQDQGWNTGELFF
CDR3nt: TGTGCCAGCAGCCAAGACCAGGGCTGGAACACCGGGGAGCTGTTTTTT

j_gene: TRBJ1-2
v_gene: TRBV29-1
abundance: NA
len: 13
d_gene: NA
CDR3aa: CSVERQAGYGYTF
CDR3nt: TGCAGCGTTGAGAGACAGGCCGGCTATGGCTACACCTTC

j_gene: TRBJ2-1
v_gene: TRBV27
abundance: NA
len: 14
d_gene: NA
CDR3aa: CASSPRTQGNEQFF
CDR3nt: TGTGCCAGCAGTCCCCGGACTCAAGGCAATGAGCAGTTCTTC

j_gene: TRBJ1-1
v_gene: TRBV6-5
abundance: NA
len: 14
d_gene: TRBD1
CDR3aa: CASTPTGANTEAFF
CDR3nt: TGTGCCAGCACCCCAACAGGGGCTAACACTGAAGCTTTCTTT

j_gene: TRBJ2-7
v_gene: TRBV2
abundance: NA
len: 13
d_gene: NA
CDR3aa: CASSPSGSLGDDF
CDR3nt: TGTGCCAGCAGTCCGAGCGGAAGCTTGGGTGATGACTTC

j_gene: TRBJ1-3
v_gene: TRBV5-1
abundance: NA
len: 17
d_gene: TRBD1
CDR3aa: CASSPIQGALSGNTIYF
CDR3nt: TGCGCCAGCAGCCCCATACAGGGGGCCCTCTCTGGAAACACCATATATTTT

j_gene: TRBJ2-7
v_gene: TRBV6-1
abundance: few
len: 15
d_gene: TRBD1
CDR3aa: CASSEEAGGAYEQYF
CDR3nt: TGTGCCAGCAGTGAAGAGGCAGGGGGCGCGTACGAGCAGTACTTC

j_gene: TRBJ2-7
v_gene: TRBV5-1
abundance: NA
len: 20
d_gene: TRBD1
CDR3aa: CASSLSRTGRAGRNSYEQYF
CDR3nt: TGCGCCAGCAGCTTATCCAGGACAGGGCGAGCGGGTCGAAATTCCTACGAGCAGTACTTC

j_gene: TRBJ1-6
v_gene: TRBV6-6
abundance: NA
len: 14
d_gene: NA
CDR3aa: CASSHDTEGAPLHF
CDR3nt: TGTGCCAGCAGTCATGACACGGAAGGGGCACCCCTCCACTTT

j_gene: TRBJ1-1
v_gene: TRBV6-5
abundance: NA
len: 15
d_gene: TRBD1
CDR3aa: CASNGQGAGVTEAFF
CDR3nt: TGTGCCAGCAATGGACAGGGGGCGGGAGTCACTGAAGCTTTCTTT

j_gene: TRBJ2-7
v_gene: TRBV6-6
abundance: NA
len: 16
d_gene: NA
CDR3aa: CASSYGGARLGSEQYF
CDR3nt: TGTGCCAGCAGTTACGGGGGGGCCAGGCTCGGGAGCGAGCAGTACTTC

j_gene: TRBJ2-5
v_gene: TRBV19
abundance: NA
len: 16
d_gene: TRBD2
CDR3aa: CASSTRLAGGQETQYF
CDR3nt: TGTGCCAGTAGTACCAGACTAGCGGGGGGGCAAGAGACCCAGTACTTC

j_gene: TRBJ2-1
v_gene: TRBV19
abundance: NA
len: 12
d_gene: TRBD1
CDR3aa: CASRTQGNEQFF
CDR3nt: TGTGCCAGTAGGACACAGGGGAATGAGCAGTTCTTC

j_gene: TRBJ2-5
v_gene: TRBV9
abundance: NA
len: 15
d_gene: TRBD2
CDR3aa: CASSVTSGGVETQYF
CDR3nt: TGTGCCAGCAGCGTGACTAGCGGGGGGGTAGAGACCCAGTACTTC

j_gene: TRBJ2-3
v_gene: TRBV19
abundance: NA
len: 16
d_gene: TRBD2
CDR3aa: CASSREGLAGLPKAYF
CDR3nt: TGTGCCAGTAGCCGAGAGGGACTAGCGGGGCTCCCAAAGGCGTATTTT

j_gene: TRBJ1-2
v_gene: TRBV6-5
abundance: NA
len: 14
d_gene: TRBD1
CDR3aa: CASSRIGTDYGYTF
CDR3nt: TGTGCCAGCAGTCGAATCGGGACAGATTATGGCTACACCTTC

j_gene: TRBJ1-2
v_gene: TRBV25-1
abundance: few
len: 17
d_gene: TRBD1
CDR3aa: CASSEFGQGAQIYGYTF
CDR3nt: TGTGCCAGCAGTGAATTCGGACAGGGGGCCCAAATCTATGGCTACACCTTC

j_gene: TRBJ1-6
v_gene: TRBV30
abundance: NA
len: 14
d_gene: NA
CDR3aa: CAWSVLRGVNPLHF
CDR3nt: TGTGCCTGGAGTGTATTGCGGGGCGTGAATCCCCTCCACTTT